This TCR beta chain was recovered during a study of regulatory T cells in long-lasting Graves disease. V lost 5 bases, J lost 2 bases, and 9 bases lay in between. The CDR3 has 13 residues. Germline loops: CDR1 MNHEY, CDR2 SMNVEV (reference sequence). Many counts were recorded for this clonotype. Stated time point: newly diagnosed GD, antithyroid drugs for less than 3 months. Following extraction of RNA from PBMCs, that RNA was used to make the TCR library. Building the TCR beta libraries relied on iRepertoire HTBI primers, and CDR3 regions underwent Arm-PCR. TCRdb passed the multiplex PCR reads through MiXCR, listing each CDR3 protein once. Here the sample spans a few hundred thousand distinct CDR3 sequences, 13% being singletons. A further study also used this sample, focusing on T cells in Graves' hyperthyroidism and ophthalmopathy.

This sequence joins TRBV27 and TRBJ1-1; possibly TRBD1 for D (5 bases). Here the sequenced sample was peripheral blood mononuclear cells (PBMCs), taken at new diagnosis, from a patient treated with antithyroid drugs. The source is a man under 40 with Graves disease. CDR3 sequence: CASSPRENTEAFF. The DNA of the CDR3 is TGTGCCAGCAGTCCCAGGGAAAACACTGAAGCTTTCTTT.